This T cell receptor beta chain emerged from a study of human T cells and chemical hapten exposure. Whole-study context: Across samples, TCR yields varied, mostly owing to small differences in pooled library volumes.

The V and J ends lost 4 bases and 2 bases, in that order; junction bases with no gene match: 4. Per germline, CDR1 MNHEY and CDR2 SVGEGT. The CDR3 has 16 amino acids. Unfractionated whole blood yielded total RNA. Library preparation tagged each individual cDNA molecule with a unique molecular identifier. TCRdb analysed the 5' RACE reads with MiXCR anew, one entry per CDR3 protein. The table lists roughly 120,000 distinct CDR3 sequences, around 20% of them singletons. Findings of the study overall: No alteration of TCRs above 1 in 1000 frequency was seen with DPC sensitization.

With regard to this clonotype: Its antigen is still unknown.

The clonotype originates from a human donor in good health. The chain uses TRBV6-2 or TRBV6-3 and TRBJ2-3, with 12 nucleotides matching TRBD2. The CDR3 loop is CASSFRTSGNTDTQYF. In nucleotides, the CDR3 is TGTGCCAGCAGTTTCAGGACTAGCGGGAACACAGATACGCAGTATTTT.